This note documents a single TCR beta chain sequence. Its matching antigen is unknown. The data are from a study of blood T cells in healthy people across ages. Study observations and caveats: Estimates drawn from one million T cells were deemed to understate diversity.

This CDR3 spans 14 amino acids. V was cut by 4 bases and J by 5 bases, with 11 bases left in between. Germline CDR1 LGHDT, CDR2 YNNKEL (reference sequence). Using a J-beta primer mix together with a sample-barcoded 5' primer, a second PCR was run for roughly 7 to 11 cycles. Carrying 12 random nucleotides, a template-switch adaptor labeled each individual cDNA molecule. TCRdb fed the 5' RACE reads into MiXCR, producing one record per CDR3 protein. The sample yields roughly 1,500,000 distinct CDR3 sequences, roughly 40% seen once. This sequence was found in a woman younger than 35 in good health. The chain recombines TRBV3-1 with TRBJ1-4; unclear D gene. The source material was blood. The CDR3 DNA follows: TGTGCCAGCAGCCTACGTGTTCAAAATGAAAAACTGTTTTTT. This gives the protein CASSLRVQNEKLFF.